Below are 29 T cell receptor beta chains sequenced from a single sample in a study of T cell responses to AZD1222 COVID-19 vaccine. Produced via immunoSEQ multiplex PCR; TCRdb's table is partial and in-frame only. The sample comprises around 120,000 clones, 92% of which are singletons, and 13% to 15% rests with the top ten. This sample comprised peripheral blood, obtained on day 0 of AZD1222 vaccination. These receptors were collected from an adult in good health.

The chain uses TRBV19 and TRBJ1-5; D is unclear. The germline V gene encodes CDR1 LNHDA and CDR2 SQIVND (reference sequence). V was shortened by 3 bases and J by 6 bases, with 15 bases between the two germline ends. This CDR3 is 15 amino acids long. This chain's CDR3 is CASSIAFATSQPQHF. Here the CDR3 DNA reads TGTGCCAGTAGTATCGCTTTTGCTACGAGTCAGCCCCAGCATTTT.

Comment on this clone: The sample contains more than one DNA sequence encoding this CDR3. The chain has TRBV7-2 and TRBJ2-2; D remains unclear. Trimming removed 2 bases at V and 6 bases at J, with 7 bases between. The CDR3 sequence is 13 residues long. Germline V gene lookup returns CDR1 SGHTA and CDR2 FQGNSA. The CDR3 nucleotides read TGTGCCAGCAGCTTATTGAATGCCGGGGAGCTGTTTTTT. Translating it yields CASSLLNAGELFF.

The V call is TRBV7-9, the J call TRBJ1-5; D is undetermined. The V end lost 1 base, the J end lost 7 bases, and 11 bases lay between the germline ends. CDR3 length equals 14 residues. Germline lookup yields CDR1 SEHNR and CDR2 FQNEAQ (reference sequence). CDR3: CASSLEGRGQPQHF. In DNA form, the CDR3 reads TGTGCCAGCAGCTTAGAAGGGCGAGGGCAGCCCCAGCATTTT. Complete variable domain (other parts from reference TRBV7-9 and TRBJ1-5): DTGVSQNPRHKITKRGQNVTFRCDPISEHNRLYWYRQTLGQGPEFLTYFQNEAQLEKSRLLSDRFSAERPKGSFSTLEIQRTEQGDSAMYLCASSLEGRGQPQHFGDGTRLSIL.

The chain joins TRBV4-3 to TRBJ2-7; 7 nucleotides match TRBD2. CDR1 and CDR2 (germline): LGHNA, YSLEER. J gave up 3 bases and V 4 bases, and 12 bases lay outside the gene matches. This CDR3 contains 16 residues. The CDR3 protein is CASSPNAAGVIYEQYF. In nucleotides, the CDR3 is TGCGCCAGCAGCCCTAATGCGGCGGGAGTCATCTACGAGCAGTACTTC.

The V and J genes are TRBV6-2 or TRBV6-3 and TRBJ2-1, with 8 bases fitting TRBD2. Trimming removed 0 bases from V and 5 bases from J; junction bases left unmatched: 12. Germline assignment: CDR1 MNHEY and CDR2 SVGEGT. The CDR3 is made up of 18 amino acids. The CDR3 DNA sequence: TGTGCCAGCAGTTACTCCGAACTACTAGCGGCGTATGACAATGAGCAGTTCTTC. Residues: CASSYSELLAAYDNEQFF.

The chain joins TRBV28 to TRBJ1-5; maybe TRBD1 (6 bases). V dropped 1 base and J dropped 7 bases, with 14 bases sitting between them. CDR3 length: 15 residues. Germline V gene sequence: CDR1 MDHEN, CDR2 SYDVKM. The CDR3, as DNA: TGTGCCAGCAGTTTATCGGGGGGCGCATGGCAGCCCCAGCATTTT. It encodes CASSLSGGAWQPQHF.

This chain joins TRBV5-4 and TRBJ2-5, with 9 positions matching TRBD2. Germline-derived CDR1 and CDR2 are SGHNT and YYREEE (reference sequence). Trimming removed 4 bases from V and 2 bases from J; junction bases left unmatched: 6. This CDR3 comprises 15 residues. The CDR3 DNA is TGTGCCAGCAGCGCCGCGGGGGGGCCTCAAGAGACCCAGTACTTC. It yields the protein CASSAAGGPQETQYF.

V usage is TRBV6-2 or TRBV6-3 and J usage is TRBJ1-6; D not resolved. Trimming took 2 bases from V and 6 from J, leaving 5 bases between them. CDR1 is MNHEY and CDR2 is SVGEGT in the germline V gene. The CDR3 covers 13 residues. Here the CDR3 DNA reads TGTGCCAGCAGTTACAAGGGTAATTCACCCCTCCACTTT. Encoded protein: CASSYKGNSPLHF.

This sequence joins TRBV28 and TRBJ1-5; possible D gene TRBD1, 5 bases. This CDR3 is built from 18 residues. CDR1 MDHEN and CDR2 SYDVKM come from the germline V gene. Trimming left V 2 bases short and J 0 bases short, with 17 bases between. CDR3 nucleotides: TGTGCCAGCAGTTTAGGGGGATCGGGGGGTTATAGCAATCAGCCCCAGCATTTT. Amino acids: CASSLGGSGGYSNQPQHF.

This clone was found once. The chain employs TRBV6-2 or TRBV6-3 and TRBJ1-6; the match to TRBD1 covers 8 bases. CDR3 length: 17 residues. Germline lookup yields CDR1 MNHEY and CDR2 SVGEGT. V shed 2 bases, J shed 8 bases, and the junction held 11 bases outside the gene matches. The CDR3 DNA reads TGTGCCAGCAGTTACGAGTTGGGGGACAGGATTGATTCACCCCTCCACTTT. Its protein product is CASSYELGDRIDSPLHF.

J is TRBJ1-4 and V is TRBV6-6; a weak D match, TRBD1 (5 bases). CDR3 length: 15 amino acids. Germline assignment: CDR1 MNHNY and CDR2 SVGAGI (reference sequence). V was trimmed by 2 bases and J by 8 bases, leaving 15 bases between them. CDR3 amino acids: CASSYPGGADEKLFF. The CDR3, as DNA: TGTGCCAGCAGTTACCCTGGGGGTGCTGACGAAAAACTGTTTTTT.

This clone was observed a few times. The chain uses TRBV6-4 and TRBJ2-3; D perhaps matches TRBD2 (5 bases). The CDR3 runs 13 residues. Trimming removed 8 bases from V and 0 bases from J, with 9 bases in between. From germline, CDR1 is MRHNA and CDR2 SNTAGT. CDR3 coding DNA: TGTGCCAGCGGGGAGACTAGCACAGATACGCAGTATTTT. Its protein is CASGETSTDTQYF.

This sequence joins TRBV25-1 and TRBJ1-2; tentative D call: TRBD1 (5 bases). Germline loops: CDR1 MGHDK, CDR2 SYGVNS. V was pared by 0 bases and J by 8 bases, with 13 bases between. The CDR3 has 14 residues. The CDR3 here is CASSEYGQGRGYTF. The CDR3 nucleotides read TGTGCCAGCAGTGAATATGGCCAGGGACGCGGCTACACCTTC.

The V call is TRBV27, the J call TRBJ2-1; 8 nucleotides align to TRBD1. CDR1 and CDR2 from the germline V gene are MNHEY and SMNVEV (reference sequence). CDR3 length equals 14 residues. V was clipped by 2 bases and J by 9 bases; unmatched bases: 6. CDR3 protein: CASSLEGQGAEQFF. The CDR3 DNA follows: TGTGCCAGCAGTTTAGAAGGACAGGGAGCTGAGCAGTTCTTC.

The rearrangement links TRBV5-1 to TRBJ2-2; 8 bases are shared with TRBD2. V shed 1 base, J shed 4 bases, and the junction held 9 bases outside the gene matches. The CDR3 totals 17 residues. The V gene's germline CDR1 is SGHRS and CDR2 YFSETQ. The CDR3 sequence is CASSLTPRGGPTGELFF. The CDR3 DNA sequence: TGCGCCAGCAGCTTGACACCCCGGGGGGGCCCCACCGGGGAGCTGTTTTTT.

The rearrangement links TRBV4-1 to TRBJ2-5; tentative D call: TRBD1 (5 bases). This CDR3 region has 17 residues. Germline CDR1 is MGHRA and CDR2 is YSYEKL. The V and J ends lost 1 base and 3 bases respectively, with 18 bases between them. The CDR3 DNA sequence: TGCGCCAGCAGCCAAGCCCTGGCCAGGGTGGACGAAGAGACCCAGTACTTC. Protein product: CASSQALARVDEETQYF.

The chain carries TRBV4-1 and TRBJ2-5; 8 nucleotides align to TRBD2. This CDR3 has 15 amino acids. V gave up 0 bases and J gave up 1 base; unmatched junction bases: 1. From germline, CDR1 is MGHRA and CDR2 YSYEKL. DNA for the CDR3: TGCGCCAGCAGCCAAGAGCGGGGGGCCCAAGAGACCCAGTACTTC. Protein product: CASSQERGAQETQYF.

This chain connects TRBV2 to TRBJ2-1; 11 bases align to TRBD1. The CDR3 sequence is 14 residues long. V trimming: 5 bases; J trimming: 6 bases; junction bases outside the gene matches: 3. Germline loops: CDR1 SNHLY, CDR2 FYNNEI. For the CDR3, the DNA is TGTGCCAGCAGTTTCGGGACAGGGGGCAATGAGCAGTTCTTC. As protein: CASSFGTGGNEQFF. Drawing the rest from reference TRBV2 and TRBJ2-1, the complete variable domain is EPEVTQTPSHQVTQMGQEVILRCVPISNHLYFYWYRQILGQKVEFLVSFYNNEISEKSEIFDDQFSVERPDGSNFTLKIRSTKLEDSAMYFCASSFGTGGNEQFFGPGTRLTVL.

This CDR3 reads CASSQEADRFSYEQYF. CDR3 DNA: TGCGCCAGCAGCCAAGAGGCCGACAGGTTTTCCTACGAGCAGTACTTC. V usage is TRBV4-1 and J usage is TRBJ2-7; D is perhaps TRBD1 (6 bases). From germline, CDR1 is MGHRA and CDR2 YSYEKL. The CDR3 totals 16 residues. Trimming stripped 0 bases from V and 1 base from J, with 13 bases between.

The chain combines TRBV7-2 with TRBJ2-7; a possible D gene is TRBD1 (5 bases). Germline lookup yields CDR1 SGHTA and CDR2 FQGNSA. The length of the CDR3 is 14 residues. Trimming removed 1 base at V and 2 bases at J, with 9 bases between. The CDR3 sequence is CASSLGQFTYEQYF. For the CDR3, the DNA is TGTGCCAGCAGCTTAGGACAGTTTACCTACGAGCAGTACTTC.

The gene calls are TRBV7-7 and TRBJ2-5, with 10 bases aligning to TRBD2. CDR3 length equals 14 residues. The junction had 3 bases not matched to a gene; V was cut back by 5 bases and J by 3 bases. The germline V gene encodes CDR1 SSHAT and CDR2 FNYEAQ (reference sequence). The CDR3 here is CASSPGLAEETQYF. The DNA of the CDR3 is TGTGCCAGCAGCCCCGGACTAGCGGAAGAGACCCAGTACTTC.

This clone was counted a single time. V gene TRBV5-1 combines with J gene TRBJ2-5, with TRBD1 matching over 12 bases. This CDR3 comprises 17 residues. CDR1 and CDR2 (germline): SGHRS, YFSETQ. V lost 4 bases, J lost 4 bases, and 11 bases stayed unmatched. This CDR3 is CASSRDRGLLFGETQYF. DNA of the CDR3: TGCGCCAGCAGCAGGGACAGGGGGCTCTTATTCGGAGAGACCCAGTACTTC. The full variable domain, with the rest looked up from reference TRBV5-1 and TRBJ2-5, is KAGVTQTPRYLIKTRGQQVTLSCSPISGHRSVSWYQQTPGQGLQFLFEYFSETQRNKGNFPGRFSGRQFSNSRSEMNVSTLELGDSALYLCASSRDRGLLFGETQYFGPGTRLLVL.

This clone was counted a single time. This chain connects TRBV7-6 to TRBJ2-2; D perhaps matches TRBD2 (5 bases). The length of the CDR3 is 16 residues. Looked up from germline, CDR1 is SGHVS and CDR2 is FNYEAQ. V shed 7 bases and J shed 3 bases, with 18 bases lying between them. CDR3 nucleotide sequence: TGTGCCAGCACCTCTGGGTCGGGAAAGGACACCGGGGAGCTGTTTTTT. This gives the protein CASTSGSGKDTGELFF.

V is TRBV19 and J is TRBJ2-1; weak D call: TRBD2 (5 bases). Germline V gene lookup returns CDR1 LNHDA and CDR2 SQIVND (reference sequence). The CDR3 sequence is 14 residues long. Trimming stripped 3 bases from V and 5 bases from J, with 11 bases between. The CDR3 DNA sequence: TGTGCCAGTAGTATCTCCGGAGGTGACAATGAGCAGTTCTTC. This codes for CASSISGGDNEQFF.

This clone appeared once. V usage is TRBV11-2 and J usage is TRBJ2-3; D is possibly TRBD1 (5 bases). This CDR3 comprises 12 residues. Trimming removed 7 bases from V and 4 bases from J, with 9 bases in between. Looked up from germline, CDR1 is SGHAT and CDR2 is FQNNGV. The CDR3 region is CASNRLSDTQYF. The CDR3 bases are TGTGCCAGCAACAGGCTCTCAGATACGCAGTATTTT.

The chain recombines TRBV19 with TRBJ1-5; D is possibly TRBD1 (6 bases). V was pared by 1 base and J by 5 bases, with 12 bases between. Germline CDR1 reads LNHDA; CDR2 reads SQIVND (reference sequence). This CDR3 region has 15 residues. DNA of the CDR3: TGTGCCAGTAGTATAGCCTCAGGGGTGGATCAGCCCCAGCATTTT. This translates into CASSIASGVDQPQHF.

The rearrangement uses TRBV7-9 and TRBJ1-1; D unclear. The CDR3 extends over 17 amino acids. Trimming shortened V by 0 bases and J by 1 base, and 15 bases separated the two germline ends. From germline, CDR1 is SEHNR and CDR2 FQNEAQ (reference sequence). CDR3 loop: CASSLALPRTANTEAFF. In DNA, the CDR3 is TGTGCCAGCAGCTTAGCCCTTCCAAGGACGGCGAACACTGAAGCTTTCTTT.

V is TRBV27 and J is TRBJ1-2; the D gene is possibly TRBD1 (5 bases). From germline, CDR1 is MNHEY and CDR2 SMNVEV (reference sequence). The CDR3 runs to 13 residues. Trimming removed 2 bases from V and 7 bases from J, with 11 bases in between. This CDR3 is CASSLGGASGYTF. The CDR3 coding sequence is TGTGCCAGCAGTTTAGGGGGAGCATCTGGCTACACCTTC.

This chain joins TRBV6-5 and TRBJ1-3, with D possibly TRBD1 on 5 matching bases. Trimming cost V 0 bases and J 4 bases, with 10 bases left between them. Germline CDR1 and CDR2: MNHEY and SVGAGI. The CDR3 totals 15 residues. For the CDR3, the DNA is TGTGCCAGCAGTTACTCGTCAGGGCTCGGAAACACCATATATTTT. Amino acids: CASSYSSGLGNTIYF.